These 19 T cell receptor beta chains were sequenced from one sample in a study of beta chain features in type 1 diabetes. For these receptors, no antigen is known. Expressed TCRB transcripts were sequenced because the entire RNA isolate underwent reverse transcription. This table comes from immunoSEQ multiplex PCR, and its TCRdb copy is limited to in-frame clones, with some not included. The sample has 500,000 to 850,000 clones; about 14% are singletons. Study conclusions and caveats: TCRB CDR3 length was moderately but significantly reduced in all four CD4+ subsets of Type 1 diabetes patients.

The sample taken for sequencing was naive CD4+ T cells from blood. All receptors derive from a man in his late teens or twenties with type 1 diabetes.

This chain joins TRBV5-5 and TRBJ2-2; possibly TRBD2 for D (5 bases). The CDR3 consists of 14 residues. Germline V gene sequence: CDR1 SGHKS, CDR2 YYEKEE (reference sequence). V lost 4 bases, J lost 5 bases, and 12 bases lay in between. The CDR3 reads CASSGVGGTGELFF. CDR3 nucleotide sequence: TGTGCCAGCAGCGGGGTCGGAGGAACCGGGGAGCTGTTTTTT.

The rearrangement uses TRBV30 and TRBJ2-4; maybe TRBD1 (6 bases). Per germline, CDR1 GTSNPN and CDR2 SVGIG (reference sequence). The ends were cut back, 2 bases at V and 0 bases at J, with 11 bases in the middle. This CDR3 comprises 15 residues. CDR3 sequence: CAWSPGQPAKNIQYF. In DNA form, the CDR3 reads TGTGCCTGGAGTCCCGGACAGCCAGCCAAAAACATTCAGTACTTC.

The rearrangement links TRBV28 to TRBJ1-1, with D unresolved. There are 16 residues in the CDR3. V was shortened by 6 bases and J by 2 bases, with 19 bases between the two germline ends. CDR1 and CDR2 from the germline V gene are MDHEN and SYDVKM. The CDR3 is CASSRPGHPTNTEAFF. In DNA form, the CDR3 reads TGTGCCAGCAGCCGCCCAGGCCATCCCACCAACACTGAAGCTTTCTTT.

This chain joins TRBV21-1 and TRBJ2-2. TRBV21-1 represents a pseudogene. The CDR3 consists of 13 residues. The CDR3 region is CASSKTYPGELFF. CDR3 nucleotide sequence: TGTGCCAGCAGCAAGACGTACCCCGGGGAGCTGTTTTTT.

The chain joins TRBV5-1 to TRBJ2-3; D possibly uses TRBD1 or TRBD2 (5 bases each). The CDR3 has 15 amino acids. Germline lookup yields CDR1 SGHRS and CDR2 YFSETQ. The V end was cut by 1 base, the J end by 5 bases, with 14 bases between. The CDR3, as DNA: TGCGCCAGCAGCTTGTTAGGGGTGAGGGAAGATACGCAGTATTTT. Protein product: CASSLLGVREDTQYF.

The V and J genes are TRBV7-2 and TRBJ2-3, with a possible D match to TRBD2 (7 bases). The CDR3 has 14 amino acids. V was cut by 6 bases and J by 5 bases, with 15 bases left in between. Germline-derived CDR1 and CDR2 are SGHTA and FQGNSA. CDR3 sequence: CASSIRGAGDTQYF. In DNA form, the CDR3 reads TGTGCCAGCAGTATACGGGGGGCCGGAGATACGCAGTATTTT.

This clone has only a few counts. The V and J genes are TRBV7-9 and TRBJ2-7; D is tentatively TRBD1 or TRBD2 (5 bases each). Germline-derived CDR1 and CDR2 are SEHNR and FQNEAQ (reference sequence). V lost 5 bases to trimming and J lost 1 base, with 15 bases between them. This CDR3 region has 15 residues. In nucleotides, the CDR3 is TGTGCCAGCAGCCCAGTTACGGGGCCGTCCTACGAGCAGTACTTC. Protein sequence: CASSPVTGPSYEQYF.

A few counts support this clone. The V call is TRBV10-2, the J call TRBJ2-4; D ambiguous. Germline V lookup: CDR1 WSHSY, CDR2 SAAADI. V was shortened by 3 bases and J by 6 bases, with 3 bases between the two germline ends. CDR3 length: 11 amino acids. CDR3 sequence: CASSDINIQYF. In nucleotides, the CDR3 is TGCGCCAGCAGTGACATAAACATTCAGTACTTC.

V and J are TRBV5-4 and TRBJ2-2; weak D call: TRBD1 (6 bases). Germline V lookup: CDR1 SGHNT, CDR2 YYREEE (reference sequence). V was shortened by 5 bases and J by 1 base, with 12 bases between the two germline ends. This CDR3 comprises 15 residues. For the CDR3, the DNA is TGTGCCAGCAGACCTAAGGGGGAGAACACCGGGGAGCTGTTTTTT. As protein: CASRPKGENTGELFF.

V usage is TRBV25-1 and J usage is TRBJ1-2; TRBD1 might be the D (6 bases). The CDR3 spans 13 residues. Deletions cut 4 bases from V and 6 bases from J, with 12 bases between. The germline gives CDR1 MGHDK, CDR2 SYGVNS. Here the CDR3 reads CASSGTGWNGYTF. The CDR3 DNA follows: TGTGCCAGCAGTGGAACAGGGTGGAATGGCTACACCTTC.

This clone came up a few times. The same CDR3 can be traced to other DNA sequences in this sample. The V gene is TRBV29-1, the J gene TRBJ2-1; D gene unclear. V gave up 4 bases and J gave up 8 bases, with 9 bases separating them. The CDR3 runs to 11 residues. Germline values: CDR1 SQVTM, CDR2 ANQGSEA. The CDR3 bases are TGCAGCGTTGGAAGGGCGGATGAGCAGTTCTTC. Residues: CSVGRADEQFF.

This clone appeared a few times. The chain employs TRBV13 and TRBJ1-2; no clear D gene. V lost 5 bases and J 0 bases, leaving 7 bases between the germline ends. Germline V CDR1 and CDR2: PRHDT, FYEKMQ (reference sequence). This CDR3 region has 13 residues. The CDR3 region has the DNA TGTGCCAGCAGCGTTCAAGCTAACTATGGCTACACCTTC. This gives the protein CASSVQANYGYTF.

The chain employs TRBV29-1 and TRBJ1-2; D unresolved. Trimming removed 4 bases from V and 6 bases from J, with 9 bases in between. The CDR3 runs 11 residues. The V gene's germline CDR1 is SQVTM and CDR2 ANQGSEA. CDR3 nucleotides: TGCAGCGTTGCGAGGCGGGATGGCTACACCTTC. Amino acid sequence: CSVARRDGYTF. The full variable domain, its missing parts supplied by reference TRBV29-1 and TRBJ1-2, is SAVISQKPSRDICQRGTSLTIQCQVDSQVTMMFWYRQQPGQSLTLIATANQGSEATYESGFVIDKFPISRPNLTFSTLTVSNMSPEDSSIYLCSVARRDGYTFGSGTRLTVV.

This clone was seen a few times. The rearrangement joins TRBV10-3 to TRBJ2-7, with TRBD2 identical over 10 bases. V lost 6 bases and J lost 5; bases outside the gene matches: 4. There are 13 residues in the CDR3. Germline CDR1 reads ENHRY; CDR2 reads SYGVKD. CDR3 residues: CAIRLAGADEQYF. CDR3 sequence (DNA): TGTGCCATCAGGCTAGCGGGAGCAGACGAGCAGTACTTC.

This clone was observed a handful of times. The rearrangement links TRBV10-3 to TRBJ1-2; D gene uncertain. Trimming pared 7 bases from V and 8 bases from J, leaving 17 bases between. The CDR3 totals 13 residues. Germline V lookup: CDR1 ENHRY, CDR2 SYGVKD. The CDR3 sequence is CAITLGLDGGYTF. The CDR3 DNA follows: TGTGCCATCACCCTAGGACTTGATGGGGGCTACACCTTC.

The chain has TRBV30 and TRBJ2-5; 10 nucleotides match TRBD1. The CDR3 totals 14 residues. Germline V gene lookup returns CDR1 GTSNPN and CDR2 SVGIG (reference sequence). V was clipped by 2 bases and J by 4 bases; unmatched bases: 4. For the CDR3, the DNA is TGTGCCTGGAGTAGGGGGACAGGGGTAGAGACCCAGTACTTC. Residues: CAWSRGTGVETQYF. Combining the CDR3 with reference TRBV30 and TRBJ2-5 gives the whole variable domain SQTIHQWPATLVQPVGSPLSLECTVEGTSNPNLYWYRQAAGRGLQLLFYSVGIGQISSEVPQNLSASRPQDRQFILSSKKLLLSDSGFYLCAWSRGTGVETQYFGPGTRLLVL.

This clone was found a few times. The rearrangement links TRBV11-2 to TRBJ1-4; a possible D gene is TRBD1 (5 bases). The CDR3 is made up of 14 amino acids. Germline loops: CDR1 SGHAT, CDR2 FQNNGV. With 5 bases removed from V and 13 bases from J, the gap between germline ends came to 20 bases. The CDR3 loop reads CASSPRPGSGVLFF. DNA for the CDR3: TGTGCCAGCAGCCCCCGACCGGGGTCGGGGGTACTGTTTTTT.

A few counts support this clone. This sequence joins TRBV7-9 and TRBJ2-5; tentatively, D is TRBD2 (6 bases). The CDR3 consists of 15 residues. V lost 7 bases and J lost 7, with 22 bases in between. Germline CDR1 and CDR2: SEHNR and FQNEAQ (reference sequence). CDR3 region: CASNRDSILGSTQYF. CDR3 nucleotides: TGTGCCAGCAATCGGGACTCCATATTGGGCTCGACCCAGTACTTC.

The table lists this clone with a few counts. This chain uses TRBV6-1 with TRBJ2-7; D gene ambiguous. Trimming left V 1 base short and J 1 base short, with 14 bases between. Germline CDR1 reads MNHNS; CDR2 reads SASEGT. The CDR3 is 16 amino acids. The CDR3 sequence is CASSEVPRPDSYEQYF. CDR3 in DNA: TGTGCCAGCAGTGAAGTGCCCCGCCCGGATTCCTACGAGCAGTACTTC.